The table lists the clone carrying this TCR beta chain with a count of one. The source of the sample is a study of blood T cell repertoires in COVID-19. Whole-study context: The United States, Italy and Spain were the sources of the acute and convalescent COVID-19 samples.

Sequenced by immunoSEQ multiplex PCR; TCRdb stores in-frame clones only, minus some. Altogether under 150,000 clones are present, around 80% being singletons, with the ten largest covering 13%. CDR3 size: 14 residues. Trimming took 0 bases from V and 6 from J; bases not matched to a gene: 1. CDR1 LNHDA and CDR2 SQIVND come from the germline V gene (reference sequence). The rearrangement uses TRBV19 and TRBJ2-1, with TRBD2 identical over 8 bases. This clonotype was obtained from a man aged 55 to 70 with active or convalescent COVID-19. Sequencing input: peripheral blood. CDR3 region: CASSIEGTSNEQFF. CDR3 DNA: TGTGCCAGTAGTATAGAGGGGACTAGCAATGAGCAGTTCTTC.